Below, 10 T cell receptor beta chains from the same sample are listed, as sequenced in a study of pediatric ulcerative colitis. This table comes from immunoSEQ multiplex PCR, and its TCRdb copy is limited to in-frame clones, with some not included. This table has approximately 40,000 clones, 75% appearing once. The rectum was sampled with one to two pinch biopsies at colonoscopy. Material: gut tissue. The receptor source for this set is a boy younger than 18 with severe ulcerative colitis.

The chain uses TRBV4-2 and TRBJ2-1, with D uncertain. The CDR3 contains 15 residues. The germline gives CDR1 LGHNA, CDR2 YNFKEQ. V lost 2 bases and J 1 base, leaving 9 bases between the germline ends. Here the CDR3 reads CASSQSVGSYNEQFF. CDR3 nucleotide sequence: TGTGCCAGCAGCCAAAGTGTTGGGTCCTACAATGAGCAGTTCTTC.

The chain combines TRBV5-5 with TRBJ2-1; 9 bases align to TRBD2. CDR1 and CDR2 (germline): SGHKS, YYEKEE (reference sequence). This CDR3 region has 17 residues. Trimming cost V 2 bases and J 0 bases; bases outside gene matches: 6. The CDR3 bases are TGTGCCAGCAGCTTCGCGCTAGCGGGGAGCTCCTACAATGAGCAGTTCTTC. Translation gives CASSFALAGSSYNEQFF.

The chain has TRBV5-4 and TRBJ2-7; 9 nucleotides agree with TRBD1. The trim removed 4 bases at V and 3 bases at J, leaving 5 bases unmatched. Germline CDR1 is SGHNT and CDR2 is YYREEE (reference sequence). The CDR3 sequence is 14 residues long. CDR3 sequence: CASSAGQGIYEQYF. In DNA form, the CDR3 reads TGTGCCAGCAGCGCCGGACAGGGGATCTACGAGCAGTACTTC.

The chain joins TRBV10-1 to TRBJ2-3; 8 bases are shared with TRBD1. Germline assignment: CDR1 WNHNN and CDR2 SYGVQD (reference sequence). The CDR3 has 14 amino acids. After removal of 7 bases from V and 5 bases from J, the junction contained 8 bases not matched to a gene. The CDR3 protein is CASKSDRAEDTQYF. The DNA of the CDR3 is TGCGCCAGCAAATCGGACAGGGCGGAAGATACGCAGTATTTT.

This chain uses TRBV6-6 with TRBJ1-2; D is perhaps TRBD1 (5 bases). The V and J ends lost 7 bases and 4 bases respectively, with 10 bases between them. This CDR3 is built from 12 residues. CDR1 is MNHNY, CDR2 SVGAGI, per germline (reference sequence). Written as DNA, the CDR3 is TGTGCCAGCAATCAGGGAGGCTATGGCTACACCTTC. This codes for CASNQGGYGYTF.

The rearrangement links TRBV2 to TRBJ2-7; D is unresolved. The CDR3 has 14 amino acids. The V gene lost 2 bases and the J gene lost 2 bases, with 10 bases spanning the gap. CDR1 is SNHLY and CDR2 is FYNNEI in the germline V gene. For the CDR3, the DNA is TGTGCCAGCAGTGAATTACGCGGTGCCTACGAGCAGTACTTC. Protein product: CASSELRGAYEQYF.

The chain couples TRBV5-6 to TRBJ2-5; D gene uncertain. Germline CDR1 reads SGHDT; CDR2 reads YYEEEE. With 4 bases removed from V and 5 bases from J, the gap between germline ends came to 12 bases. The CDR3 length is 13 residues. CDR3 coding DNA: TGTGCCAGCAGCCCATTTATTGGGGAGACCCAGTACTTC. Its translation is CASSPFIGETQYF.

This clone was found once. The chain combines TRBV29-1 with TRBJ2-1, with 11 bases aligning to TRBD1. The length of the CDR3 is 15 residues. Germline V CDR1 and CDR2: SQVTM, ANQGSEA. V was clipped by 4 bases and J by 11 bases; unmatched bases: 13. In nucleotides, the CDR3 is TGCAGCGTTGCGATGGGACAGGGGGTCGGGGGCCAGCAGTTCTTC. It codes for CSVAMGQGVGGQQFF.

The J gene is TRBJ2-3, the V gene TRBV5-6; 8 bases fit TRBD2. V shed 0 bases and J 6 bases; nucleotides not matched to a gene: 9. From germline, CDR1 is SGHDT and CDR2 YYEEEE. This CDR3 spans 16 amino acids. Here the CDR3 DNA reads TGTGCCAGCAGCTTGGTGGGGACTAGTGGGGTGGATACGCAGTATTTT. This encodes CASSLVGTSGVDTQYF.

This clone came up a few times. The chain carries TRBV5-1 and TRBJ1-5; the D is unclear. Germline CDR1 is SGHRS and CDR2 is YFSETQ. The CDR3 has 10 residues. V was clipped by 7 bases and J by 3 bases, with 2 bases between them. CDR3 DNA: TGCGCCAGCCTCAATCAGCCCCAGCATTTT. Amino acids: CASLNQPQHF.